This T cell receptor beta chain derives from a study of radiotherapy plus CTLA-4 blockade in lung cancer. The overall study: Overall, 15% to 20% of patients showed an objective response, while about 29% attained disease control.

Libraries were prepared by immunoSEQ multiplex PCR; TCRdb keeps only in-frame clonotypes and omits some of them. The table has some 78,000 clones, around 86% seen once. Ipilimumab-mediated CTLA-4 blockade plus focal radiation was given to patients having chemo-refractory metastatic non-small-cell lung cancer. Study-wide results and limits: Following radiotherapy plus ipilimumab, tumor-derived TCR clones expanded in the blood. Reports identified early blood T cell clone dynamics, with interferon-beta, as the best response predictor.

The J segment lost 5 bases and the V segment lost 4 bases, leaving 10 bases of the junction unmatched. CDR3 length: 15 residues. Germline V gene lookup returns CDR1 SGHRS and CDR2 YFSETQ. Remarks on this clone: Antigen: not known.

This sequence originates from a human donor with non-small cell lung cancer who had a partial response to radiotherapy plus ipilimumab. The chain has TRBV5-1 and TRBJ1-1; 8 bases are a match to TRBD1. The sequencing here drew on peripheral blood, taken from a patient treated with radiotherapy plus ipilimumab. Written as DNA, the CDR3 is TGCGCCAGCAGCGCCATGACAGGGGTAGGAACTGAAGCTTTCTTT. The encoded protein is CASSAMTGVGTEAFF.